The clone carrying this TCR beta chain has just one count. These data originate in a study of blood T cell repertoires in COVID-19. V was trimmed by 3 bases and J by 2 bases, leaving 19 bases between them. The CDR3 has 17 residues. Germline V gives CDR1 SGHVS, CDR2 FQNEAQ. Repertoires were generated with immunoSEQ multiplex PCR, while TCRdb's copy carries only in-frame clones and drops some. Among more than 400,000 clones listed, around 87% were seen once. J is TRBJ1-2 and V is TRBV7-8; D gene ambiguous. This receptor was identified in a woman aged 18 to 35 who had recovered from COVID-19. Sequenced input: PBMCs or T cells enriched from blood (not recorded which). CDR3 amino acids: CASSFIPDSVGNYGYTF. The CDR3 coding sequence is TGTGCCAGCAGCTTCATCCCCGACTCCGTTGGGAACTATGGCTACACCTTC.